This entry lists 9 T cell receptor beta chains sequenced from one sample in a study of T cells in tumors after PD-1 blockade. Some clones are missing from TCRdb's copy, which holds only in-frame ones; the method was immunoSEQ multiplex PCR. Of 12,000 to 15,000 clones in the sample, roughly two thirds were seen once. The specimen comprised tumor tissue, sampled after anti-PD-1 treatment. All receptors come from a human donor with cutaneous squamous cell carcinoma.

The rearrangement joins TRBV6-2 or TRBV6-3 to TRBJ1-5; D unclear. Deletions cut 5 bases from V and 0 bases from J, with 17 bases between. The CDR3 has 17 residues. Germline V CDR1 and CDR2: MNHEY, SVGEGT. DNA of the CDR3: TGTGCCAGCAGTCCCTCCGAGGCAGTGGGTAGCAATCAGCCCCAGCATTTT. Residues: CASSPSEAVGSNQPQHF.

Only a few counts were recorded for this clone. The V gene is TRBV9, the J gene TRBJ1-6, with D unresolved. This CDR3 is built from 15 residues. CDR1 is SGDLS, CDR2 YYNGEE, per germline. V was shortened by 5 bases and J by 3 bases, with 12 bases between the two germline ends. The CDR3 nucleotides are TGTGCCAGCAGTCCTTCGCAGGTCTATAATTCACCCCTCCACTTT. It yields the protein CASSPSQVYNSPLHF.

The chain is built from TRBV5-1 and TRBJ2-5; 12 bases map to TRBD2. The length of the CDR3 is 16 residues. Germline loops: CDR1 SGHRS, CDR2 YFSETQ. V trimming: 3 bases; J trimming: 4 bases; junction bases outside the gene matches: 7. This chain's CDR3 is CASSSTTSGGVETQYF. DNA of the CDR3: TGCGCCAGCAGCTCGACGACTAGCGGGGGCGTAGAGACCCAGTACTTC.

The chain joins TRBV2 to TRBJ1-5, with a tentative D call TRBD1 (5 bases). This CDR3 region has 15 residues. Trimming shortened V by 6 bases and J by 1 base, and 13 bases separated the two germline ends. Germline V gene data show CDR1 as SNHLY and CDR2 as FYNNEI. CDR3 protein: CASRGGAGSNQPQHF. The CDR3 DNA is TGTGCCAGCAGGGGGGGAGCAGGCAGCAATCAGCCCCAGCATTTT.

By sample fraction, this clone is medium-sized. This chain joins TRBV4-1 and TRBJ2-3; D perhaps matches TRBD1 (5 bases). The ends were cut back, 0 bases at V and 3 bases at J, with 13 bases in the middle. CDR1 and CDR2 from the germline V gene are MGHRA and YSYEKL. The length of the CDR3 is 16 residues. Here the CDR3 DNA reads TGCGCCAGCAGCCAAGATCCAGGGTGGAGTACAGATACGCAGTATTTT. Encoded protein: CASSQDPGWSTDTQYF.

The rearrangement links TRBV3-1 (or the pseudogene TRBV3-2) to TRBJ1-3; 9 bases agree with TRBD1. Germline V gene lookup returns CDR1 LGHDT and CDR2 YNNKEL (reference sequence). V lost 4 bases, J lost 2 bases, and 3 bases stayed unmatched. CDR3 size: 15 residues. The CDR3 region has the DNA TGTGCCAGCAGCCCCACAGGGGGCACTGGAAACACCATATATTTT. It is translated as CASSPTGGTGNTIYF.

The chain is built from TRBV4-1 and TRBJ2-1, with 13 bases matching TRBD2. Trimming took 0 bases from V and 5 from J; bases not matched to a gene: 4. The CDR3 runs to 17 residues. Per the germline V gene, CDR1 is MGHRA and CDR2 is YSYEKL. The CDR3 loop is CASSQDLLAGGNNEQFF. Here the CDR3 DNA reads TGCGCCAGCAGCCAAGATCTACTAGCGGGGGGGAACAATGAGCAGTTCTTC.

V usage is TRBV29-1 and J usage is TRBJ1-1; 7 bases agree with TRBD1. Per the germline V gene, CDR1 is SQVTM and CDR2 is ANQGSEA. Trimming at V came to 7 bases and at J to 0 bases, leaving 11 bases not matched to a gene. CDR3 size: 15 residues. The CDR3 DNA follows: TGCAGCGGGGACTCTCCGGGACAGCTGAACACTGAAGCTTTCTTT. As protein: CSGDSPGQLNTEAFF. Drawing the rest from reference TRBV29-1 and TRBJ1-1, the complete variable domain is SAVISQKPSRDICQRGTSLTIQCQVDSQVTMMFWYRQQPGQSLTLIATANQGSEATYESGFVIDKFPISRPNLTFSTLTVSNMSPEDSSIYLCSGDSPGQLNTEAFFGQGTRLTVV.

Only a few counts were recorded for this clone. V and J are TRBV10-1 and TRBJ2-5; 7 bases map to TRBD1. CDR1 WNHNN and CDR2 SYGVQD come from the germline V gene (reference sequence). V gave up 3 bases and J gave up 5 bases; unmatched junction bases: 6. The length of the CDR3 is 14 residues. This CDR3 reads CASSEGTELETQYF. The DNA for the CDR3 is TGCGCCAGCAGTGAAGGGACAGAATTGGAGACCCAGTACTTC.